The T cell receptor (beta chain) under discussion was sequenced for a study of shared T cell receptors in the human thymus. The protocol was immunoSEQ multiplex PCR, while the TCRdb copy is restricted to in-frame clones and leaves out a portion. The sample lists about 660,000 clones, roughly 90% occurring once. The ends lost 0 bases at V and 5 bases at J; junction bases unmatched: 5. The V gene's germline CDR1 is GTSNPN and CDR2 SVGIG (reference sequence). The length of the CDR3 is 15 residues. This sample was shared with a second study, whose subject was human thymus T cells. That report adds: Each of the donors was a healthy Finnish infant who was undergoing open corrective cardiac surgery for congenital heart defects. In corrective heart surgery, resections were taken, and these provided the thymus tissue. Seemingly biased V and J gene usage marked thymic and blood repertoires. Related research has reported that thymic repertoires overlap highly among unrelated individuals.

This chain joins TRBV30 and TRBJ2-1; 9 nucleotides line up with TRBD2. This receptor was identified in a boy under two years old with a congenital heart defect. The sequencing sample was made of thymocytes. CDR3 nucleotide sequence: TGTGCCTGGAGTGTCTCAGCGGGAGGAGACAATGAGCAGTTCTTC. Its translation is CAWSVSAGGDNEQFF.